Listed below are T cell receptor beta chains from one sample, sequenced in a study of T-cell memory formation after mild COVID-19. TCRdb recomputed calls from the 5' RACE reads with MiXCR, one row per CDR3 protein. The sample lists about 340,000 distinct CDR3 sequences; more than 20% were seen once. The sample consisted of PBMCs or a T cell subset sorted from them (not recorded which). These TCRs come from an adult woman who had mild COVID-19 (a few samples of this study predate the infection). Cell type and time point are not known. The CDR3 runs from the conserved cysteine through the conserved F or W. A D gene is named only where the DNA matches it firmly. The size field is filled for only some rows; it gives once, few, many or a size class.

V	D	J	length	size	CDR3	DNA
TRBV4-1	NA	TRBJ2-5	19	few	CASSQDRKIKTAYQETQYF	TGCGCCAGCAGCCAAGATCGGAAAATAAAGACAGCGTACCAAGAGACCCAGTACTTC
TRBV4-1	TRBD1	TRBJ2-7	14	few	CASSQPDRAYEQYF	TGCGCCAGCAGCCAACCCGACAGGGCCTACGAGCAGTACTTC
TRBV20-1	NA	TRBJ1-2	13	few	CSARGGSGDGYTF	TGCAGTGCTAGAGGGGGAAGTGGGGATGGCTACACCTTC
TRBV20-1	NA	TRBJ2-1	14	NA	CSATSRSRLNEQFF	TGCAGTGCCACTAGTCGGAGCAGACTCAATGAGCAGTTCTTC
TRBV7-2	NA	TRBJ1-3	11	many	CASSEGNTIYF	TGTGCCAGCAGTGAAGGAAACACCATATATTTT
TRBV25-1	TRBD1	TRBJ2-6	17	few	CASSRDRDLPGANVLTF	TGTGCCAGCAGCCGGGACAGGGATCTACCTGGGGCCAACGTCCTGACTTTC
TRBV5-1	TRBD1	TRBJ2-7	14	many	CASSPRDSAYEQYF	TGCGCCAGCAGCCCCCGGGACAGTGCCTACGAGCAGTACTTC
TRBV10-2	TRBD1	TRBJ1-2	16	NA	CASSESRPGGYYGYTF	TGCGCCAGCAGTGAGTCGAGGCCAGGGGGCTACTATGGCTACACCTTC
TRBV19	NA	TRBJ2-7	14	NA	CASSTGTNSYEQYF	TGTGCCAGTAGTACCGGGACAAACTCCTACGAGCAGTACTTC
TRBV7-9	NA	TRBJ2-7	15	NA	CASSLIMASPYEQYF	TGTGCCAGCAGCTTAATTATGGCGAGCCCTTACGAGCAGTACTTC
TRBV7-8	NA	TRBJ2-7	12	few	CASSLESDEQYF	TGTGCCAGCAGCTTAGAATCGGACGAGCAGTACTTC
TRBV24-1	TRBD1	TRBJ1-2	14	NA	CATSDSTGSEGYTF	TGTGCCACCAGTGATTCGACAGGGTCGGAGGGCTACACCTTC
TRBV28	TRBD1	TRBJ2-7	16	NA	CASSPFRDRGTYEQYF	TGTGCCAGCAGTCCTTTTCGTGACAGGGGAACCTACGAGCAGTACTTC
TRBV5-1	NA	TRBJ2-1	16	NA	CASSLGDAARFNEQFF	TGCGCCAGCAGCTTGGGGGACGCTGCGAGGTTCAATGAGCAGTTCTTC
TRBV18	NA	TRBJ2-3	15	NA	CASSSNRAPPDTQYF	TGTGCCAGCTCATCAAACAGGGCCCCCCCCGATACGCAGTATTTT
TRBV14	TRBD2	TRBJ2-2	15	few	CASSPSGGAIGELFF	TGTGCCAGCAGCCCTAGCGGGGGGGCGATCGGGGAGCTGTTTTTT
TRBV7-9	TRBD2	TRBJ2-1	13	NA	CASSLTLPAGEFF	TGTGCCAGCAGCTTAACCCTCCCAGCGGGGGAGTTCTTC
TRBV20-1	NA	TRBJ2-7	14	NA	CSAHRQAGAYEQYF	TGCAGTGCCCACCGACAGGCAGGAGCCTACGAGCAGTACTTC
TRBV20-1	NA	TRBJ2-1	14	NA	CSASTKTLGYEQFF	TGCAGTGCTAGTACTAAGACGCTAGGCTATGAGCAGTTCTTC
TRBV5-1	NA	TRBJ1-2	13	many	CASGTGLSYGYTF	TGCGCCAGCGGAACAGGATTATCTTATGGCTACACCTTC
TRBV20-1	NA	TRBJ1-1	13	NA	CSARGGTMTEAFF	TGCAGTGCTAGGGGTGGGACCATGACTGAAGCTTTCTTT
TRBV20-1	TRBD2	TRBJ2-7	14	many	CSAPRAGQTYEQYF	TGCAGTGCTCCGAGAGCGGGGCAGACCTACGAGCAGTACTTC
TRBV29-1	NA	TRBJ1-1	10	NA	CSVKTVEAFF	TGCAGCGTTAAGACAGTCGAAGCTTTCTTT
TRBV29-1	NA	TRBJ2-3	15	NA	CSVEDMGTDPDTQYF	TGCAGCGTTGAAGATATGGGGACGGACCCAGATACGCAGTATTTT
TRBV18	TRBD2	TRBJ2-1	15	NA	CASSPRREALNEQFF	TGTGCCAGCTCACCTCGGCGGGAGGCCCTGAATGAGCAGTTCTTC
TRBV7-3	TRBD2	TRBJ2-2	18	NA	CASSLTLRPAGGLGELFF	TGTGCCAGCAGCTTAACCCTTAGGCCAGCGGGAGGTCTCGGGGAGCTGTTTTTT
TRBV4-1	TRBD1	TRBJ2-2	14	few	CASSRGQGTGELFF	TGCGCCAGCAGCCGGGGACAGGGAACCGGGGAGCTGTTTTTT
TRBV7-9	TRBD2	TRBJ2-1	15	medium-sized	CASTQTGGPVDGQFF	TGTGCCAGCACCCAGACGGGAGGGCCTGTCGATGGGCAGTTCTTC
TRBV5-1	NA	TRBJ2-3	16	few	CASSLVGPGSTDTQYF	TGCGCCAGCAGCTTGGTAGGGCCGGGAAGCACAGATACGCAGTATTTT
TRBV12-3/TRBV12-4	NA	TRBJ1-2	12	NA	CASKVGFYGYTF	TGTGCCAGCAAGGTGGGGTTCTATGGCTACACCTTC
TRBV7-8	NA	TRBJ2-1	15	NA	CASSSSGTQYNEQFF	TGTGCCAGCAGCTCCTCGGGTACGCAATACAATGAGCAGTTCTTC
TRBV5-1	NA	TRBJ1-3	15	NA	CASSANRVSGNTIYF	TGCGCCAGCAGCGCGAACAGGGTCTCTGGAAACACCATATATTTT
TRBV29-1	NA	TRBJ2-3	14	NA	CSVEVWATSDTQYF	TGCAGCGTTGAGGTCTGGGCAACGTCAGATACGCAGTATTTT
TRBV5-6	NA	TRBJ1-1	17	NA	CASSPNAEFSGPVGAFF	TGTGCCAGCAGCCCGAACGCGGAGTTCTCGGGTCCTGTTGGGGCTTTCTTT
TRBV12-3/TRBV12-4	NA	TRBJ1-4	11	NA	CASSTNEKLFF	TGTGCCAGCAGTACCAATGAAAAACTGTTTTTT
TRBV27	TRBD2	TRBJ2-7	16	few	CASSKGLAGDGYEQYF	TGTGCCAGCAGCAAGGGACTAGCGGGAGACGGCTACGAGCAGTACTTC
TRBV5-1	NA	TRBJ1-2	13	few	CASSPGISGGYTF	TGCGCCAGCAGTCCCGGGATATCAGGTGGCTACACCTTC
TRBV7-2	NA	TRBJ2-5	13	NA	CASSFLIGETQYF	TGTGCCAGCAGCTTTCTAATTGGGGAGACCCAGTACTTC
TRBV20-1	TRBD1	TRBJ2-4	13	NA	CSASPGQGNIQYF	TGCAGTGCTAGTCCTGGACAGGGAAACATTCAGTACTTC
TRBV9	NA	TRBJ2-7	15	few	CASSLSPISSYEQYF	TGTGCCAGCAGCCTGAGCCCCATAAGCTCCTACGAGCAGTACTTC
TRBV5-1	TRBD2	TRBJ2-1	15	many	CASYSGGDSYNEQFF	TGCGCCAGTTATAGCGGGGGGGACTCCTACAATGAGCAGTTCTTC